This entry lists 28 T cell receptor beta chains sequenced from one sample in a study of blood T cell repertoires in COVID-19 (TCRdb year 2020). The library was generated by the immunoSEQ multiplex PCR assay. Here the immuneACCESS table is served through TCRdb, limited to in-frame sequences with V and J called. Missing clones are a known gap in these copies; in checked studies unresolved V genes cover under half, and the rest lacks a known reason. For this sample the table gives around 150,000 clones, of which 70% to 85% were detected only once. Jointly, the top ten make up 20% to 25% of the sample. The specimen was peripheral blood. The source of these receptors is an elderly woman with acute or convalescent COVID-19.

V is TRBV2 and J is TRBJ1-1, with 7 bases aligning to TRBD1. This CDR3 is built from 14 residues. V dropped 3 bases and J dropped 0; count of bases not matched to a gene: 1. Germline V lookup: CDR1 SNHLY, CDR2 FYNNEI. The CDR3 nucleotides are TGTGCCAGCAGTGAGACAGGGATGAACACTGAAGCTTTCTTT. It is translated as CASSETGMNTEAFF. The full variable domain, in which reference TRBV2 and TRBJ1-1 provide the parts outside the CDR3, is EPEVTQTPSHQVTQMGQEVILRCVPISNHLYFYWYRQILGQKVEFLVSFYNNEISEKSEIFDDQFSVERPDGSNFTLKIRSTKLEDSAMYFCASSETGMNTEAFFGQGTRLTVV.

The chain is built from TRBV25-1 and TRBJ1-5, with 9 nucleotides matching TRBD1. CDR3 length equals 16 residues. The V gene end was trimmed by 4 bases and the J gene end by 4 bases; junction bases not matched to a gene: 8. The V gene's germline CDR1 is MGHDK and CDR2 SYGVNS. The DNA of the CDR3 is TGTGCCAGCAGTGTAACCTCGGGACAGGGTAATCAGCCCCAGCATTTT. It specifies CASSVTSGQGNQPQHF.

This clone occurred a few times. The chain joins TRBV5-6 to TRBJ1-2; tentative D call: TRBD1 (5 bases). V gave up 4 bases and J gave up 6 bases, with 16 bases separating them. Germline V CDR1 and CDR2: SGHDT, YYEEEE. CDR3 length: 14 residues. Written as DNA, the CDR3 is TGTGCCAGCAGCCGTACAACACAGGCCCATGGCTACACCTTC. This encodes CASSRTTQAHGYTF.

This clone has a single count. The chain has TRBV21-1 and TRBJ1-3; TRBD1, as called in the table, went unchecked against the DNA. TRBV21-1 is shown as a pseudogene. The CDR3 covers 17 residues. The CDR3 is CASSNLGHWLSGNTIYF. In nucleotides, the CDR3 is TGTGCCAGCAGCAATCTCGGACACTGGCTCTCTGGAAACACCATATATTTT.

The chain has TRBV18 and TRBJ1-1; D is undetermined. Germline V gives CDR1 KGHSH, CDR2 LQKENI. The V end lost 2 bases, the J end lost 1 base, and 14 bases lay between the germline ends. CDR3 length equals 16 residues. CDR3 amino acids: CASSPEVGSGNTEAFF. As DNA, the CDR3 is TGTGCCAGCTCACCAGAGGTTGGCTCTGGGAACACTGAAGCTTTCTTT.

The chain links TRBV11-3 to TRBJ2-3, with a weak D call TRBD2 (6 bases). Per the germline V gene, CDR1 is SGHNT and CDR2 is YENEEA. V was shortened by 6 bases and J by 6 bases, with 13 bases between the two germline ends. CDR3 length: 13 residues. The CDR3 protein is CASSLEGLDTQYF. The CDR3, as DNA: TGTGCCAGCAGTCTGGAGGGCCTCGATACGCAGTATTTT.

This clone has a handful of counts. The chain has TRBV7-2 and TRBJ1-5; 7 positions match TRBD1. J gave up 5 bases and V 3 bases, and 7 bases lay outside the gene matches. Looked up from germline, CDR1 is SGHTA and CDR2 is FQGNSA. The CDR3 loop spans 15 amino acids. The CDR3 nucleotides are TGTGCCAGCAGCTTGACAGGGCGGGAGGATCAGCCCCAGCATTTT. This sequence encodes CASSLTGREDQPQHF.

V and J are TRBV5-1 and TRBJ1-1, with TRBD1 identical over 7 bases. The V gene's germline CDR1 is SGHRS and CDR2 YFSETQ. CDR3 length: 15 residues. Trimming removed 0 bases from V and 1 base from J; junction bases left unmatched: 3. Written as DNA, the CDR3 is TGCGCCAGCAGCTTGGAGGGACAGCCGAACACTGAAGCTTTCTTT. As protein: CASSLEGQPNTEAFF.

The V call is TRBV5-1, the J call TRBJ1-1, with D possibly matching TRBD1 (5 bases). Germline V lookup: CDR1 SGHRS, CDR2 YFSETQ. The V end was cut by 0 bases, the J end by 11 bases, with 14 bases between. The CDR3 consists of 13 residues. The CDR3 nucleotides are TGCGCCAGCAGCTTGGACAGGACCGATTTGGCTTTCTTT. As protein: CASSLDRTDLAFF. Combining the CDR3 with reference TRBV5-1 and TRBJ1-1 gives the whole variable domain KAGVTQTPRYLIKTRGQQVTLSCSPISGHRSVSWYQQTPGQGLQFLFEYFSETQRNKGNFPGRFSGRQFSNSRSEMNVSTLELGDSALYLCASSLDRTDLAFFGQGTRLTVV.

The CDR3 loop is CASSSTLAGAGDTQYF. In nucleotides, the CDR3 is TGTGCCAGCAGCTCAACACTAGCGGGAGCGGGGGATACGCAGTATTTT. The rearrangement joins TRBV5-6 to TRBJ2-3; 11 bases are shared with TRBD2. CDR1 and CDR2 from the germline V gene are SGHDT and YYEEEE. V trimming: 3 bases; J trimming: 6 bases; junction bases outside the gene matches: 9. The CDR3 is 16 amino acids. Using reference TRBV5-6 and TRBJ2-3 for the parts outside the CDR3, the full variable domain is DAGVTQSPTHLIKTRGQQVTLRCSPKSGHDTVSWYQQALGQGPQFIFQYYEEEERQRGNFPDRFSGHQFPNYSSELNVNALLLGDSALYLCASSSTLAGAGDTQYFGPGTRLTVL.

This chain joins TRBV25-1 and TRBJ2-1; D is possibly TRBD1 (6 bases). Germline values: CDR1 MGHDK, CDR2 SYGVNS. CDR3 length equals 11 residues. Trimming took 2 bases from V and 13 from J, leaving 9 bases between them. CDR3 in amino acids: CASSETTGQFF. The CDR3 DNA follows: TGTGCCAGCAGTGAAACGACAGGTCAGTTCTTC. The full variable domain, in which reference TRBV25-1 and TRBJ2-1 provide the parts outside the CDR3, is EADIYQTPRYLVIGTGKKITLECSQTMGHDKMYWYQQDPGMELHLIHYSYGVNSTEKGDLSSESTVSRIRTEHFPLTLESARPSHTSQYLCASSETTGQFFGPGTRLTVL.

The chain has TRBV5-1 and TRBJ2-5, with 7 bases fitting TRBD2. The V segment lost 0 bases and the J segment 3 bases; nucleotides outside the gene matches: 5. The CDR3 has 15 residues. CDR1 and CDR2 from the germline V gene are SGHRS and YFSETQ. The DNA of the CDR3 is TGCGCCAGCAGCTTGGCCGGGACTATAAAAGAGACCCAGTACTTC. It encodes CASSLAGTIKETQYF. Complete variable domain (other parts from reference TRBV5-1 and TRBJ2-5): KAGVTQTPRYLIKTRGQQVTLSCSPISGHRSVSWYQQTPGQGLQFLFEYFSETQRNKGNFPGRFSGRQFSNSRSEMNVSTLELGDSALYLCASSLAGTIKETQYFGPGTRLLVL.

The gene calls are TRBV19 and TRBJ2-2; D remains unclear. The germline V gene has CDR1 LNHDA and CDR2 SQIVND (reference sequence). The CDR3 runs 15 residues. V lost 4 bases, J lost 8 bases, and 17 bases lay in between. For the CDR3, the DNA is TGTGCCAGTAGTAGGGCAGTCCGAGTGTCGGGGGAGCTGTTTTTT. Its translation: CASSRAVRVSGELFF.

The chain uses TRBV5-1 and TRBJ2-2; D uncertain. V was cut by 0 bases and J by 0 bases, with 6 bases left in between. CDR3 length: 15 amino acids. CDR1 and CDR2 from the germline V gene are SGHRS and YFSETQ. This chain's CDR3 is CASSLAQANTGELFF. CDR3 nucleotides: TGCGCCAGCAGCTTGGCTCAGGCGAACACCGGGGAGCTGTTTTTT.

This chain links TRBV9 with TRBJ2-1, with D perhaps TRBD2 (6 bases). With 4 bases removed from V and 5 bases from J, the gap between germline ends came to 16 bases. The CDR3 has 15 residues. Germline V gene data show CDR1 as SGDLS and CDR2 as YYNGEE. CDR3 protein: CASSWGGAVNNEQFF. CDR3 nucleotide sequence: TGTGCCAGCAGCTGGGGAGGAGCGGTTAACAATGAGCAGTTCTTC.

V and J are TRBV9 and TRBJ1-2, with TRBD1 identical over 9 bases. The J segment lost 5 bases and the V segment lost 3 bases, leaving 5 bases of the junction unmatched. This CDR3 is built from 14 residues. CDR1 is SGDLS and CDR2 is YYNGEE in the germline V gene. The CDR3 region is CASSGRTGVYGYTF. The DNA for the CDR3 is TGTGCCAGCAGCGGACGGACAGGGGTGTATGGCTACACCTTC.

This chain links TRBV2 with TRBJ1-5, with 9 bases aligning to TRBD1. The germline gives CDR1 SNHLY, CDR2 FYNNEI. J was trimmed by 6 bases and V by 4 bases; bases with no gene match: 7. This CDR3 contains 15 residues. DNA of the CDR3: TGTGCCAGCAGTGTGAGGGACAGGGCGGGTCAGCCCCAGCATTTT. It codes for CASSVRDRAGQPQHF.

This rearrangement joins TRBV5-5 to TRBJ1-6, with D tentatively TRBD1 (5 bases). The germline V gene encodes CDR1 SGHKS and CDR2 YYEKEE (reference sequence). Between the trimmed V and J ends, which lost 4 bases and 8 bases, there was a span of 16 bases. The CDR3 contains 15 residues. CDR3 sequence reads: CASSRTGTGDSPLHF. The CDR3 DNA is TGTGCCAGCAGCCGAACCGGGACGGGAGATTCACCCCTCCACTTT.

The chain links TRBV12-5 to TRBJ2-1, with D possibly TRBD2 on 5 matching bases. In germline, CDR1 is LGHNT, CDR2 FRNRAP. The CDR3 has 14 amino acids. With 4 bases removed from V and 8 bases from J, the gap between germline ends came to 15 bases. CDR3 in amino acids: CASGSLGLIYEQFF. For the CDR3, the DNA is TGTGCTAGTGGTTCCCTCGGACTGATATATGAGCAGTTCTTC. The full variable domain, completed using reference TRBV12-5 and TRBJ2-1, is DARVTQTPRHKVTEMGQEVTMRCQPILGHNTVFWYRQTMMQGLELLAYFRNRAPLDDSGMPKDRFSAEMPDATLATLKIQPSEPRDSAVYFCASGSLGLIYEQFFGPGTRLTVL.

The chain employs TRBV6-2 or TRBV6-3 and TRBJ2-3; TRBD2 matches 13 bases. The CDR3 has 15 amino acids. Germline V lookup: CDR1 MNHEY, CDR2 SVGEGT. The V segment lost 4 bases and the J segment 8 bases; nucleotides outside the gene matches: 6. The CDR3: CASSWTSGSYSTQYF. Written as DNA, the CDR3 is TGTGCCAGCAGTTGGACTAGCGGGAGCTATAGTACGCAGTATTTT.

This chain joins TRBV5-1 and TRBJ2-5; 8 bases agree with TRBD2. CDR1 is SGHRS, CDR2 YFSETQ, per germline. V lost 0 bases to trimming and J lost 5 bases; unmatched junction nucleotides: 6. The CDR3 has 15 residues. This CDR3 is CASSLAGGGYETQYF. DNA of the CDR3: TGCGCCAGCAGCTTGGCGGGGGGGGGTTATGAGACCCAGTACTTC.

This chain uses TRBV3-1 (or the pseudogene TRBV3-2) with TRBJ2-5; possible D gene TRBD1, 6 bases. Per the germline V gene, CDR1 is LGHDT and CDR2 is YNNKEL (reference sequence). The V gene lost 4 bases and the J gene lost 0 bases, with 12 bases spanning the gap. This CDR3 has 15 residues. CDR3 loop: CASSPRDTYQETQYF. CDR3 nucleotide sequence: TGTGCCAGCAGCCCTCGGGACACATACCAAGAGACCCAGTACTTC.

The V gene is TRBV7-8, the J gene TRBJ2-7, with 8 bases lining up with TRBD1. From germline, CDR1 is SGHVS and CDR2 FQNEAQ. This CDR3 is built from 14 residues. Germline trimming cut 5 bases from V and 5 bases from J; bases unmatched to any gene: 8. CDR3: CASSPGAGGNEQYF. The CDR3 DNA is TGTGCCAGCAGCCCCGGGGCAGGGGGCAACGAGCAGTACTTC.

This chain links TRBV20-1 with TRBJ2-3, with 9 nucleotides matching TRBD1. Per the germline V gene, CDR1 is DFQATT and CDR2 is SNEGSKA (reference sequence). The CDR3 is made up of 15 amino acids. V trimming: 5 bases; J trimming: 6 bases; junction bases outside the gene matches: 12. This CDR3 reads CSAGDRTGAGDTQYF. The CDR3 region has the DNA TGCAGTGCTGGTGATCGGACAGGGGCCGGGGATACGCAGTATTTT.

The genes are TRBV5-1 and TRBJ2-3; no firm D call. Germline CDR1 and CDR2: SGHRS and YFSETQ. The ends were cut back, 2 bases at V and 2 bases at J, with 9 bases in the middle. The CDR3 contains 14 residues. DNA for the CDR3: TGCGCCAGCAGCTTAGGTGGGCTCACAGATACGCAGTATTTT. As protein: CASSLGGLTDTQYF.

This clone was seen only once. CDR3 residues: CASSSRQGNRNTIYF. The CDR3 region has the DNA TGTGCCAGCAGCTCCAGACAGGGGAACCGGAACACCATATATTTT. The chain has TRBV7-2 and TRBJ1-3; 8 nucleotides line up with TRBD1. There are 15 residues in the CDR3. CDR1 SGHTA and CDR2 FQGNSA come from the germline V gene. V lost 4 bases and J lost 7; bases outside the gene matches: 9.

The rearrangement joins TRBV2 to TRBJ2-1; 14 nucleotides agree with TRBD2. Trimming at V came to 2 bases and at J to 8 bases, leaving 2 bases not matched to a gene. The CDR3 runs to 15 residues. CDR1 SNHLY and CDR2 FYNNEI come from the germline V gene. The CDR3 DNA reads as TGTGCCAGCAGTGAATGGGGACTAGCGGGAGATGAGCAGTTCTTC. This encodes CASSEWGLAGDEQFF. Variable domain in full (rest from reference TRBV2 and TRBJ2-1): EPEVTQTPSHQVTQMGQEVILRCVPISNHLYFYWYRQILGQKVEFLVSFYNNEISEKSEIFDDQFSVERPDGSNFTLKIRSTKLEDSAMYFCASSEWGLAGDEQFFGPGTRLTVL.

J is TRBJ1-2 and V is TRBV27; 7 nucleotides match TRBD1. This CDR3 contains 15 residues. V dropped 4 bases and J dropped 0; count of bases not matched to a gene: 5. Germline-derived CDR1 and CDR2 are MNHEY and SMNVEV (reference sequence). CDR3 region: CASSSGDSANYGYTF. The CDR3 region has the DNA TGTGCCAGCAGTTCAGGGGACAGCGCTAACTATGGCTACACCTTC.